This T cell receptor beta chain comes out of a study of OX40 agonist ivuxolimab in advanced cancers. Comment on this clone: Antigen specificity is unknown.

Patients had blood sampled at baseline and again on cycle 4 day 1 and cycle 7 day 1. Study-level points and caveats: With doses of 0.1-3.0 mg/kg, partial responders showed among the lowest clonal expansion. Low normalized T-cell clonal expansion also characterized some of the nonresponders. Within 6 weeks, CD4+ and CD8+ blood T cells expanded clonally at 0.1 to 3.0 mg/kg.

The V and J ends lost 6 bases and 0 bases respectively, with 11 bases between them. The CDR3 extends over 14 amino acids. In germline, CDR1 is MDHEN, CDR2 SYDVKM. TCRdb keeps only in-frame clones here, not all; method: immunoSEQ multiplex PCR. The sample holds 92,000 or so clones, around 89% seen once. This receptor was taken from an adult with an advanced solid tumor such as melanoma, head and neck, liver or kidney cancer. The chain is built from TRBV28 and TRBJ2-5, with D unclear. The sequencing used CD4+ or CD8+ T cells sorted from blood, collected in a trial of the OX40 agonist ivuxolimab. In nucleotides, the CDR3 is TGTGCCAGCAGAGAAAGGGCGTACCAAGAGACCCAGTACTTC. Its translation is CASRERAYQETQYF.